The 27 T cell receptor beta chains given below trace back to one sample, sequenced in a study of T cells in Graves' hyperthyroidism and ophthalmopathy. Amplification of TCR beta CDR3 regions used RNA as the template. TCR CDR3 underwent first-round RT-PCR with the HTBI primer set. MiXCR was run by TCRdb on the multiplex PCR reads, yielding one entry per CDR3 protein. The table lists about 580,000 distinct CDR3 sequences, approximately 13% of them singletons. Material: blood. The receptors originated from a woman aged 25 to 39 with Graves' hyperthyroidism that later progressed to Graves' ophthalmopathy.

The V and J genes are TRBV3-1 and TRBJ2-7; TRBD1 matches at 8 bases. CDR1 and CDR2 from the germline V gene are LGHDT and YNNKEL (reference sequence). CDR3 length: 14 amino acids. V was clipped by 4 bases and J by 4 bases; unmatched bases: 6. The CDR3 sequence: CASSLPDRDYEQYF. Here the CDR3 DNA reads TGTGCCAGCAGCCTCCCGGACAGGGATTACGAGCAGTACTTC.

This clonotype was counted at least ten times. The chain has TRBV24-1 and TRBJ2-1; 10 bases align to TRBD1. In germline, CDR1 is KGHDR, CDR2 SFDVKD. The V and J ends lost 8 bases and 6 bases, in that order; junction bases with no gene match: 15. The CDR3 is 17 residues long. CDR3 protein: CATIESTGGQVANEQFF. The CDR3 DNA reads as TGTGCCACCATCGAGTCGACAGGGGGCCAAGTAGCCAATGAGCAGTTCTTC.

The table lists this clonotype with many counts. The rearrangement uses TRBV20-1 and TRBJ1-4, with D perhaps matching TRBD1 (6 bases). CDR1 is DFQATT, CDR2 SNEGSKA, per germline (reference sequence). V was pared by 2 bases and J by 3 bases, with 13 bases between. The length of the CDR3 is 15 residues. The CDR3 loop reads CSARPTTGPNEKLFF. CDR3 nucleotide sequence: TGCAGTGCTAGACCGACGACAGGACCTAATGAAAAACTGTTTTTT.

This clonotype was seen repeatedly, ten times or more. The DNA of the CDR3 is TGTGCCAGCAGACCACAGGGCCTAGCCAAAAACATTCAGTACTTC. Amino acids: CASRPQGLAKNIQYF. The chain carries TRBV28 and TRBJ2-4, with TRBD1 as a possible D gene (6 bases). Germline lookup yields CDR1 MDHEN and CDR2 SYDVKM. V was pared by 6 bases and J by 0 bases, with 12 bases between. This CDR3 is 15 amino acids long.

This clonotype has at least ten counts. The rearrangement links TRBV25-1 to TRBJ2-2; D may match TRBD1 or TRBD2 (5 bases each). This CDR3 is built from 15 residues. Germline V gene lookup returns CDR1 MGHDK and CDR2 SYGVNS. V was clipped by 0 bases and J by 5 bases, with 10 bases between them. The CDR3 reads CASSEYLEGTGELFF. DNA of the CDR3: TGTGCCAGCAGTGAATATCTCGAGGGGACCGGGGAGCTGTTTTTT.

At least ten counts were recorded for this clonotype. The chain couples TRBV24-1 to TRBJ2-7, with 10 bases that match TRBD2. Germline loops: CDR1 KGHDR, CDR2 SFDVKD. This CDR3 spans 16 amino acids. The ends lost 1 base at V and 5 bases at J; junction bases unmatched: 7. In DNA form, the CDR3 reads TGTGCCACCAGTGATTTAATTCTAGCGGGAGTGCACGAGCAGTACTTC. This gives the protein CATSDLILAGVHEQYF.

This chain uses TRBV10-2 with TRBJ2-6, with D possibly matching TRBD2 (5 bases). The CDR3 has 17 amino acids. V lost 3 bases, J lost 0 bases, and 12 bases lay in between. The V gene's germline CDR1 is WSHSY and CDR2 SAAADI. CDR3 loop: CASSDGGQFSGANVLTF. For the CDR3, the DNA is TGCGCCAGCAGTGACGGCGGGCAATTCTCTGGGGCCAACGTCCTGACTTTC.

This clonotype was seen repeatedly, ten times or more. This chain uses TRBV12-3 or TRBV12-4 with TRBJ1-1; D gene uncertain. The CDR3 is 13 amino acids. V was clipped by 9 bases and J by 7 bases, with 18 bases between them. CDR3 bases: TGTGCCAGTACCCCCTTGATCGAACTTGAAGCTTTCTTT. Its translation is CASTPLIELEAFF.

This clonotype was picked up many times. The chain combines TRBV18 with TRBJ1-6, with 7 nucleotides matching TRBD1. The length of the CDR3 is 14 residues. J was trimmed by 8 bases and V by 2 bases; bases with no gene match: 3. Germline loops: CDR1 KGHSH, CDR2 LQKENI. The CDR3 sequence: CASSPSDRDSPLHF. Written as DNA, the CDR3 is TGTGCCAGCTCACCATCCGACAGGGATTCACCCCTCCACTTT.

This clonotype was observed at least ten times. This chain uses TRBV12-3 or TRBV12-4 with TRBJ1-2; D remains ambiguous. The CDR3 is 14 residues long. V was pared by 3 bases and J by 1 base, with 9 bases between. This chain's CDR3 is CASSFDIFNYGYTF. The CDR3 nucleotides read TGTGCCAGCAGTTTTGACATCTTTAACTATGGCTACACCTTC.

This clonotype was counted ten times or more. V and J are TRBV12-5 and TRBJ1-4; a possible D gene is TRBD1 (6 bases). CDR1 is LGHNT and CDR2 is FRNRAP in the germline V gene. The CDR3 totals 15 residues. The V end lost 5 bases, the J end lost 5 bases, and 15 bases lay between the germline ends. The CDR3 DNA reads as TGTGCTAGTGGTAACACGGGACATCTAAATGAAAAACTGTTTTTT. This sequence encodes CASGNTGHLNEKLFF.

This clonotype showed up many times. The chain joins TRBV20-1 to TRBJ1-6; no clear D. V gave up 3 bases and J gave up 15 bases, with 12 bases separating them. This CDR3 comprises 11 residues. CDR1 DFQATT and CDR2 SNEGSKA come from the germline V gene (reference sequence). The CDR3 spells CSARARGLLHF. The DNA for the CDR3 is TGCAGTGCTAGGGCACGTGGACTCCTCCACTTT.

There are a few counts of this clonotype. J is TRBJ2-7 and V is TRBV4-1; the match to TRBD1 covers 10 bases. V dropped 0 bases and J dropped 3; count of bases not matched to a gene: 5. This CDR3 is 16 amino acids long. Germline V gene sequence: CDR1 MGHRA, CDR2 YSYEKL. CDR3 sequence reads: CASSQEGTGESYEQYF. For the CDR3, the DNA is TGCGCCAGCAGCCAAGAAGGGACAGGGGAAAGCTACGAGCAGTACTTC.

This clonotype has a count of ten or more. CDR3 protein: CASSEDRTQGVGQYF. CDR3 in DNA: TGTGCCAGCAGCGAAGACCGAACCCAAGGGGTTGGGCAGTATTTT. The V gene is TRBV7-9, the J gene TRBJ2-3; tentative D call: TRBD1 (5 bases). The CDR3 consists of 15 residues. The germline CDR1 and CDR2 sequences are SEHNR and FQNEAQ (reference sequence). Trimming pared 5 bases from V and 11 bases from J, leaving 23 bases between. The full variable domain, its missing parts supplied by reference TRBV7-9 and TRBJ2-3, is DTGVSQNPRHKITKRGQNVTFRCDPISEHNRLYWYRQTLGQGPEFLTYFQNEAQLEKSRLLSDRFSAERPKGSFSTLEIQRTEQGDSAMYLCASSEDRTQGVGQYFGPGTRLTVL.

J is TRBJ2-5 and V is TRBV15; the match to TRBD2 covers 7 bases. The length of the CDR3 is 15 residues. J was trimmed by 5 bases and V by 1 base; bases with no gene match: 7. From germline, CDR1 is LNHNV and CDR2 YYDKDF (reference sequence). DNA of the CDR3: TGTGCCACCAGCAGAGTACTAGCGTTGATTGAGACCCAGTACTTC. It encodes CATSRVLALIETQYF.

This clonotype has ten or more counts. The CDR3: CASSDSTAEAFF. The CDR3 DNA reads TGTGCCAGCAGTGATAGTACGGCTGAAGCTTTCTTT. The V and J genes are TRBV6-1 and TRBJ1-1; D gene ambiguous. Trimming took off 3 bases at V and 6 bases at J, with 8 bases between the two ends. Germline loops: CDR1 MNHNS, CDR2 SASEGT. The CDR3 is made up of 12 amino acids.

This clonotype was recorded a few times. The DNA for the CDR3 is TGTGCCAGCAGCTTGGCGGCGGGACAGGGATGGAATAGCAATCAGCCCCAGCATTTT. Encoded protein: CASSLAAGQGWNSNQPQHF. The J gene is TRBJ1-5, the V gene TRBV5-6; TRBD1 matches 9 bases. Losses at the gene ends were 0 bases for V and 0 bases for J; bases not matched to a gene: 10. Germline V gives CDR1 SGHDT, CDR2 YYEEEE. The CDR3 is made up of 19 amino acids.

In its sample, this clonotype was seen many times. This chain connects TRBV20-1 to TRBJ1-2, with a possible D match to TRBD1 (5 bases). The CDR3 has 12 residues. CDR1 is DFQATT, CDR2 SNEGSKA, per germline (reference sequence). V was pared by 6 bases and J by 2 bases, with 10 bases between. The DNA of the CDR3 is TGCAGTGCCAACACAGGAAACTATGGCTACACCTTC. This sequence encodes CSANTGNYGYTF.

A few counts support this clonotype. The rearrangement joins TRBV7-9 to TRBJ2-7, with D perhaps matching TRBD2 (8 bases). The V gene's germline CDR1 is SEHNR and CDR2 FQNEAQ (reference sequence). V lost 5 bases to trimming and J lost 0 bases, with 14 bases between them. This CDR3 spans 15 amino acids. The CDR3 loop reads CASSARGTSSYEQYF. The CDR3 bases are TGTGCCAGCAGCGCCAGGGGGACTAGCTCCTACGAGCAGTACTTC.

This clonotype was found a few times. The J gene is TRBJ1-5, the V gene TRBV18; D is uncertain. V lost 3 bases and J lost 5, with 14 bases in between. Germline CDR1 reads KGHSH; CDR2 reads LQKENI. The CDR3 has 15 residues. Here the CDR3 DNA reads TGTGCCAGCTCACCCATGAGAGTGGGCTATCAGCCCCAGCATTTT. Protein sequence: CASSPMRVGYQPQHF.

This clonotype has more than one count but fewer than ten. This rearrangement joins TRBV19 to TRBJ2-7; possibly TRBD2 for D (6 bases). Germline values: CDR1 LNHDA, CDR2 SQIVND (reference sequence). V was cut by 3 bases and J by 3 bases, with 15 bases left in between. The CDR3 runs to 15 residues. In DNA form, the CDR3 reads TGTGCCAGTAGTATTAATAGCGGACATAGCTACGAGCAGTACTTC. It specifies CASSINSGHSYEQYF.

This clonotype appeared many times. CDR3 DNA sequence: TGTGCCAGCAGTTATTCCGAGCTAGCGGTCGCTACCGGGGAGCTGTTTTTT. It specifies CASSYSELAVATGELFF. The V gene is TRBV6-1, the J gene TRBJ2-2; 7 bases map to TRBD2. This CDR3 has 17 amino acids. V shed 5 bases and J 5 bases; nucleotides not matched to a gene: 14. Germline values: CDR1 MNHNS, CDR2 SASEGT.

This clonotype was seen more than once but under ten times. The DNA of the CDR3 is TGTGCCTGGAGTGTCGGGACAGGGTTGTACGAGCAGTACTTC. It codes for CAWSVGTGLYEQYF. The gene calls are TRBV30 and TRBJ2-7; 9 bases fit TRBD1. V was pared by 0 bases and J by 4 bases, with 4 bases of the junction left unmatched. CDR3 length: 14 residues. The germline V gene has CDR1 GTSNPN and CDR2 SVGIG (reference sequence).

This clonotype came up many times. The chain uses TRBV13 and TRBJ2-1, with 10 bases aligning to TRBD1. The CDR3 sequence is 14 residues long. J gave up 9 bases and V 3 bases, and 5 bases lay outside the gene matches. The germline gives CDR1 PRHDT, CDR2 FYEKMQ (reference sequence). CDR3 sequence reads: CASSFRDRGSEQFF. DNA of the CDR3: TGTGCCAGCAGCTTCCGGGACAGGGGAAGTGAGCAGTTCTTC.

The table lists this clonotype with a count of one. The chain combines TRBV2 with TRBJ1-5; no reliable D call. Trimming stripped 7 bases from V and 5 bases from J, with 9 bases between. The CDR3 extends over 12 amino acids. Germline lookup yields CDR1 SNHLY and CDR2 FYNNEI. CDR3 nucleotides: TGTGCCAGCACCTTAGGAGATCAGCCCCAGCATTTT. Its protein is CASTLGDQPQHF.

The table lists this clonotype with many counts. The genes are TRBV5-1 and TRBJ2-1; 8 bases fit TRBD2. Germline-derived CDR1 and CDR2 are SGHRS and YFSETQ. This CDR3 comprises 13 residues. The ends lost 2 bases at V and 7 bases at J; junction bases unmatched: 2. The CDR3 here is CASSFGGANEQFF. The CDR3 DNA is TGCGCCAGCAGCTTCGGGGGGGCGAATGAGCAGTTCTTC.

This chain links TRBV19 with TRBJ1-4, with 7 bases that match TRBD1. J gave up 1 base and V 3 bases, and 2 bases lay outside the gene matches. The CDR3 sequence is 15 residues long. The V gene's germline CDR1 is LNHDA and CDR2 SQIVND (reference sequence). The CDR3 loop is CASSIRDRTNEKLFF. The DNA for the CDR3 is TGTGCCAGTAGTATTAGGGACAGAACTAATGAAAAACTGTTTTTT.